The 32 T cell receptor beta chains reported below all come from one sample, sequenced in a study of shared clonotypes between healthy human individuals. Sequenced by immunoSEQ multiplex PCR; TCRdb stores in-frame clones only, minus some. The sample includes over a million clones, roughly 74% of them seen just once. Material for sequencing was memory CD4+ T cells from PBMCs. This sample's subset: CD45RA-negative fraction. These TCRs come from a man younger than 35 in good health. Some clones in this sample may be carry-over from other donors' samples.

The genes are TRBV6-1 and TRBJ2-7; 10 nucleotides line up with TRBD2. V was pared by 5 bases and J by 2 bases, with 6 bases of the junction left unmatched. The germline gives CDR1 MNHNS, CDR2 SASEGT. CDR3 length: 15 amino acids. CDR3: CASSTVAGGAYEQYF. The CDR3 nucleotides are TGTGCCAGCAGTACCGTAGCGGGAGGCGCCTACGAGCAGTACTTC.

This chain connects TRBV29-1 to TRBJ2-3; tentative D call: TRBD2 (6 bases). CDR1 is SQVTM and CDR2 is ANQGSEA in the germline V gene. The length of the CDR3 is 16 residues. V was cut by 5 bases and J by 1 base, with 19 bases left in between. The CDR3 sequence is CSVQKRGTRRTDTQYF. CDR3 nucleotide sequence: TGCAGCGTTCAAAAACGGGGGACTCGTCGCACAGATACGCAGTATTTT.

This clone has a handful of counts. The CDR3 region is CASSLTRDTQETQYF. In nucleotides, the CDR3 is TGTGCCAGCAGTTTAACCCGGGACACTCAAGAGACCCAGTACTTC. This chain connects TRBV28 to TRBJ2-5; TRBD1 is a possible D gene (6 bases). Trimming pared 2 bases from V and 2 bases from J, leaving 12 bases between. This CDR3 comprises 15 residues. CDR1 is MDHEN, CDR2 SYDVKM, per germline.

At least ten counts were recorded for this clone. This sequence joins TRBV27 and TRBJ1-1; D not certain. The germline V gene has CDR1 MNHEY and CDR2 SMNVEV (reference sequence). Trimming removed 1 base at V and 3 bases at J, with 9 bases between. The CDR3 contains 14 residues. CDR3 bases: TGTGCCAGCAGTTTATTAAGGGCGGACACTGAAGCTTTCTTT. Residues: CASSLLRADTEAFF.

CDR3 region: CSAWGPAVRYGYTF. CDR3 in DNA: TGCAGCGCTTGGGGGCCGGCGGTAAGGTATGGCTACACCTTC. The chain has TRBV29-1 and TRBJ1-2, with D possibly matching TRBD1 (6 bases). There are 14 residues in the CDR3. From germline, CDR1 is SQVTM and CDR2 ANQGSEA. V was trimmed by 7 bases and J by 5 bases, leaving 20 bases between them.

This clone has more than one count but fewer than ten. This chain connects TRBV18 to TRBJ2-7, with 12 bases matching TRBD2. This CDR3 contains 16 residues. The V and J ends lost 6 bases and 0 bases, in that order; junction bases with no gene match: 6. Germline V CDR1 and CDR2: KGHSH, LQKENI. This CDR3 reads CASSQLAGGISYEQYF. CDR3 nucleotides: TGTGCCAGCTCTCAACTAGCGGGAGGTATCTCCTACGAGCAGTACTTC.

In its sample, this clone was seen a few times. The rearrangement uses TRBV28 and TRBJ2-7; 8 bases map to TRBD2. J was trimmed by 2 bases and V by 10 bases; bases with no gene match: 16. Germline lookup yields CDR1 MDHEN and CDR2 SYDVKM. CDR3 length: 16 amino acids. CDR3 in amino acids: CATPGGREEETYEQYF. The DNA for the CDR3 is TGTGCCACGCCGGGGGGGCGCGAGGAAGAGACCTACGAGCAGTACTTC.

The chain carries TRBV11-1 and TRBJ2-5; TRBD2 matches 11 bases. V lost 4 bases to trimming and J lost 2 bases; unmatched junction nucleotides: 9. The germline gives CDR1 SGHAT, CDR2 FQDESV (reference sequence). CDR3 length: 17 residues. Here the CDR3 reads CASSSAVLAGVQETQYF. In nucleotides, the CDR3 is TGTGCCAGCAGCTCGGCGGTACTAGCGGGAGTGCAAGAGACCCAGTACTTC.

This clone has only a few counts. The V and J genes are TRBV11-2 and TRBJ2-7; perhaps TRBD2 as D (6 bases). The CDR3 loop spans 14 amino acids. Trimming removed 1 base at V and 6 bases at J, with 13 bases between. From germline, CDR1 is SGHAT and CDR2 FQNNGV. CDR3 in amino acids: CASSLVSGPLEQYF. The CDR3 nucleotides read TGTGCCAGCAGCTTAGTTAGCGGCCCCCTCGAGCAGTACTTC.

On this clone itself: Other nucleotide sequences in the sample specify the same CDR3. The CDR3 region is CASSSRDRGETQYF. The CDR3 DNA reads TGTGCCAGCAGCTCTCGGGACAGGGGGGAGACCCAGTACTTC. The chain employs TRBV7-9 and TRBJ2-5; 11 positions match TRBD1. CDR3 length: 14 amino acids. CDR1 SEHNR and CDR2 FQNEAQ come from the germline V gene (reference sequence). V lost 4 bases, J lost 5 bases, and 3 bases stayed unmatched.

The V call is TRBV4-3, the J call TRBJ2-6; D gene unclear. CDR1 is LGHNA and CDR2 is YSLEER in the germline V gene. The CDR3 is 20 residues long. V was pared by 2 bases and J by 0 bases, with 20 bases between. The chain's CDR3 is CASSQWSKSGRISGANVLTF. For the CDR3, the DNA is TGCGCCAGCAGCCAATGGTCGAAGTCGGGTCGAATCTCTGGGGCCAACGTCCTGACTTTC.

This clone has only a few counts. CDR3 DNA sequence: TGCGCCAGCAGCCAATATACTTCCGCAATTACGCAGTATTTT. The encoded protein is CASSQYTSAITQYF. The V gene is TRBV4-3, the J gene TRBJ2-3; D is unresolved. CDR1 is LGHNA and CDR2 is YSLEER in the germline V gene. Deletions cut 2 bases from V and 8 bases from J, with 14 bases between. The CDR3 has 14 residues.

The genes are TRBV12-5 and TRBJ1-1; D not certain. V lost 5 bases and J 3 bases, leaving 13 bases between the germline ends. Germline CDR1 and CDR2: LGHNT and FRNRAP. This CDR3 comprises 14 residues. The CDR3 nucleotides read TGTGCTAGTGGTCCCTCCGGTGGGGACACTGAAGCTTTCTTT. Encoded protein: CASGPSGGDTEAFF.

The chain couples TRBV27 to TRBJ2-1; the D is unclear. CDR1 is MNHEY and CDR2 is SMNVEV in the germline V gene (reference sequence). The CDR3 spans 13 residues. The V gene lost 4 bases and the J gene lost 8 bases, with 12 bases spanning the gap. The CDR3 is CASSYSRSYEQFF. CDR3 DNA sequence: TGTGCCAGCAGTTACTCCCGTTCGTATGAGCAGTTCTTC.

About this clone itself: Other DNA sequences in this sample translate to the same CDR3. The chain has TRBV2 and TRBJ2-1; possible D gene TRBD1, 5 bases. This CDR3 comprises 14 residues. The V end was cut by 6 bases, the J end by 0 bases, with 9 bases between. Germline CDR1 SNHLY, CDR2 FYNNEI. CDR3 amino acids: CASRRQSSYNEQFF. CDR3 coding DNA: TGTGCCAGCAGGAGACAGAGCTCCTACAATGAGCAGTTCTTC.

A few counts support this clone. The chain links TRBV19 to TRBJ1-3; 9 bases are shared with TRBD1. The germline V gene has CDR1 LNHDA and CDR2 SQIVND (reference sequence). The CDR3 spans 14 residues. V trimming: 8 bases; J trimming: 4 bases; junction bases outside the gene matches: 6. CDR3 region: CASSRDRVGNTIYF. The CDR3 region has the DNA TGTGCCAGTTCCAGGGACAGGGTCGGAAACACCATATATTTT.

The chain is built from TRBV6-1 and TRBJ1-1, with 8 bases identical to TRBD1. V shed 3 bases and J 0 bases; nucleotides not matched to a gene: 12. Germline assignment: CDR1 MNHNS and CDR2 SASEGT. The CDR3 has 18 residues. The CDR3 bases are TGTGCCAGCAGTGATTCCGGACAGGGAAGTAGGATGAACACTGAAGCTTTCTTT. This translates into CASSDSGQGSRMNTEAFF.

The chain recombines TRBV6-1 with TRBJ1-1, with 9 bases identical to TRBD1. Germline trimming cut 10 bases from V and 2 bases from J; bases unmatched to any gene: 8. The CDR3 length is 14 residues. CDR1 and CDR2 (germline): MNHNS, SASEGT. The CDR3 loop is CANGQGRENTEAFF. As DNA, the CDR3 is TGTGCCAACGGACAGGGGCGAGAAAACACTGAAGCTTTCTTT.

V is TRBV9 and J is TRBJ2-2, with D possibly matching TRBD1 (8 bases). This CDR3 has 17 amino acids. Germline V gene lookup returns CDR1 SGDLS and CDR2 YYNGEE. V lost 2 bases to trimming and J lost 7 bases, with 21 bases between them. The CDR3 spells CASSVSIGQGGNGELFF. CDR3 DNA: TGTGCCAGCAGCGTCTCGATAGGACAGGGAGGGAACGGGGAGCTGTTTTTT.

This chain links TRBV10-3 with TRBJ1-2, with 9 bases identical to TRBD1. In germline, CDR1 is ENHRY, CDR2 SYGVKD. The CDR3 has 14 amino acids. The V segment lost 5 bases and the J segment 1 base; nucleotides outside the gene matches: 2. The CDR3 spells CAISPGQGNYGYTF. CDR3 DNA: TGTGCCATCAGTCCGGGACAGGGTAACTATGGCTACACCTTC.

J is TRBJ2-7 and V is TRBV5-1; the match to TRBD1 covers 11 bases. This CDR3 is 15 amino acids long. Trimming removed 2 bases from V and 6 bases from J; junction bases left unmatched: 7. Germline CDR1 SGHRS, CDR2 YFSETQ. The CDR3 region is CASSLIPGQGGEQYF. The CDR3 DNA reads as TGCGCCAGCAGCTTAATTCCGGGACAGGGGGGCGAGCAGTACTTC.

Worth noting for this clone: This may come from a read error, since a much larger clone is one base off. The gene calls are TRBV7-6 and TRBJ1-5; D not certain. CDR1 and CDR2 from the germline V gene are SGHVS and FNYEAQ. Trimming left V 2 bases short and J 4 bases short, with 3 bases between. This CDR3 comprises 12 residues. This CDR3 reads CASSLPNQPQHF. The CDR3 region has the DNA TGTGCCAGCAGCTTACCGAATCAGCCCCAGCATTTT.

The chain combines TRBV6-4 with TRBJ2-7, with a weak D call TRBD1 (5 bases). Between the trimmed V and J ends, which lost 8 bases and 1 base, there was a span of 15 bases. Germline assignment: CDR1 MRHNA and CDR2 SNTAGT. CDR3 length: 14 amino acids. Here the CDR3 DNA reads TGTGCCAGCCGTCCCGACAGAACTTCCTACGAGCAGTACTTC. The encoded protein is CASRPDRTSYEQYF.

The chain couples TRBV18 to TRBJ2-1; the match to TRBD2 covers 7 bases. CDR1 KGHSH and CDR2 LQKENI come from the germline V gene. V was clipped by 3 bases and J by 4 bases; unmatched bases: 3. There are 14 residues in the CDR3. The DNA of the CDR3 is TGTGCCAGCTCACCCCTAGCGGCTTACAATGAGCAGTTCTTC. It specifies CASSPLAAYNEQFF.

This clone has only a few counts. This chain links TRBV4-3 with TRBJ1-5; D unresolved. CDR1 and CDR2 (germline): LGHNA, YSLEER. V shed 2 bases and J shed 5 bases, with 7 bases lying between them. The CDR3 runs 13 residues. CDR3 region: CASSQTPYQPQHF. DNA of the CDR3: TGCGCCAGCAGCCAAACACCGTATCAGCCCCAGCATTTT.

The rearrangement uses TRBV5-1 and TRBJ1-1; 10 bases are a match to TRBD1. The CDR3 sequence is 14 residues long. The germline V gene has CDR1 SGHRS and CDR2 YFSETQ. The J segment lost 3 bases and the V segment lost 2 bases, leaving 1 base of the junction unmatched. The CDR3 sequence: CASSFGTGDTEAFF. CDR3 coding DNA: TGCGCCAGCAGCTTCGGGACAGGGGACACTGAAGCTTTCTTT. The full variable domain, completed using reference TRBV5-1 and TRBJ1-1, is KAGVTQTPRYLIKTRGQQVTLSCSPISGHRSVSWYQQTPGQGLQFLFEYFSETQRNKGNFPGRFSGRQFSNSRSEMNVSTLELGDSALYLCASSFGTGDTEAFFGQGTRLTVV.

This rearrangement joins TRBV28 to TRBJ2-7; 12 nucleotides align to TRBD2. The V gene end was trimmed by 5 bases and the J gene end by 4 bases; junction bases not matched to a gene: 9. The germline gives CDR1 MDHEN, CDR2 SYDVKM. CDR3 length: 16 residues. The CDR3 region is CASSNRRLAGEYEQYF. As DNA, the CDR3 is TGTGCCAGCAGTAACCGTCGACTAGCGGGAGAGTACGAGCAGTACTTC.

This clone was detected a few times. The chain couples TRBV5-4 to TRBJ2-1; 8 nucleotides line up with TRBD1. J gave up 5 bases and V 2 bases, and 6 bases lay outside the gene matches. Germline V gene data show CDR1 as SGHNT and CDR2 as YYREEE (reference sequence). The CDR3 runs to 15 residues. The CDR3 loop is CASSLMTGVDNEQFF. Here the CDR3 DNA reads TGTGCCAGCAGCTTAATGACAGGGGTCGACAATGAGCAGTTCTTC. Based on the CDR3 plus reference TRBV5-4 and TRBJ2-1, the full variable domain is ETGVTQSPTHLIKTRGQQVTLRCSSQSGHNTVSWYQQALGQGPQFIFQYYREEENGRGNFPPRFSGLQFPNYSSELNVNALELDDSALYLCASSLMTGVDNEQFFGPGTRLTVL.

V usage is TRBV28 and J usage is TRBJ1-6; possible D gene TRBD1, 5 bases. V lost 8 bases, J lost 5 bases, and 19 bases lay in between. The CDR3 has 16 amino acids. Germline assignment: CDR1 MDHEN and CDR2 SYDVKM. The DNA for the CDR3 is TGTGCCAGCGTCTCACCCCAGGGCTCGCATAATTCACCCCTCCACTTT. Its protein product is CASVSPQGSHNSPLHF.

The gene calls are TRBV21-1 and TRBJ2-4. TRBV21-1 is classified as a pseudogene. This CDR3 spans 18 amino acids. CDR3 sequence (DNA): TGTGCCAGCAGCAATCTTTTGACGATCAATGGGGCCAAAAACATTCAGTACTTC. This sequence encodes CASSNLLTINGAKNIQYF.

The chain carries TRBV7-7 and TRBJ2-1, with a possible D match to TRBD2 (5 bases). The V end was cut by 5 bases, the J end by 9 bases, with 14 bases between. The CDR3 runs to 13 residues. The V gene's germline CDR1 is SSHAT and CDR2 FNYEAQ (reference sequence). The chain's CDR3 is CASSADSLGEQFF. The CDR3 bases are TGTGCCAGCAGCGCGGACTCGTTGGGTGAGCAGTTCTTC.

As regards this clone: The same CDR3 arises from other DNA sequences in this sample as well. The chain joins TRBV28 to TRBJ1-5; no reliable D call. The CDR3 is 11 amino acids. V was trimmed by 2 bases and J by 7 bases, leaving 3 bases between them. Germline V CDR1 and CDR2: MDHEN, SYDVKM. Here the CDR3 reads CASSLEQPQHF. The CDR3 nucleotides read TGTGCCAGCAGTTTAGAACAGCCCCAGCATTTT. Full variable domain (remainder filled in from reference TRBV28 and TRBJ1-5): DVKVTQSSRYLVKRTGEKVFLECVQDMDHENMFWYRQDPGLGLRLIYFSYDVKMKEKGDIPEGYSVSREKKERFSLILESASTNQTSMYLCASSLEQPQHFGDGTRLSIL.